This T cell receptor beta chain was observed in a study of Graves' ophthalmopathy and Graves' hyperthyroidism. Notes on the study in general: A majority of expanded thyroid clonotypes exceeding 0.001 frequency were likewise present in blood.

Diagnoses were established from clinical symptoms, serum thyroxine, TRAb, thyroid ultrasound and orbital computed tomography. As for this clonotype: Its antigen is not known.

V gave up 3 bases and J gave up 5 bases, with 16 bases separating them. The CDR3 is made up of 15 amino acids. Germline CDR1 LNHDA, CDR2 SQIVND (reference sequence). Amplification targeted the TCR beta CDR3 regions, with RNA transcripts as the source material. HTBI primers served in a first-round RT-PCR, which a second-round multiplex PCR followed. TCRdb reanalysed the multiplex PCR reads using MiXCR and keeps one entry per CDR3 protein. The sample lists some 240,000 distinct CDR3 sequences, 40% to 50% occurring once. This sequence was found in an adult man with Graves' ophthalmopathy. Sequenced material: peripheral blood. The chain employs TRBV19 and TRBJ1-1, with D unresolved. Here the CDR3 reads CASSITRLGKTEAFF. For the CDR3, the DNA is TGTGCCAGTAGTATCACCCGTCTAGGGAAGACTGAAGCTTTCTTT.